This T cell receptor (beta chain) is from a study of beta chain features in type 1 diabetes. Study outcomes and limitations: HLA effects on TCRB rearrangement stayed unresolved here. Within the patient group, naive, central memory and Treg TCRB repertoires appeared more similar to each other than within healthy donors. When Type 1 diabetes patients were examined, their TCRB CDR3s proved moderately but significantly shorter in all four CD4+ subsets. PCR might favor shorter templates, but any such skew would affect patients and controls equally.

The CDR3 runs to 12 residues. V lost 2 bases, J lost 7 bases, and 8 bases lay in between. Germline loops: CDR1 MDHEN, CDR2 SYDVKM. This clone was detected only a few times. Its matching antigen is unknown. All of the isolated RNA was reverse transcribed, so expressed TCRB transcripts were sequenced. Profiled with immunoSEQ multiplex PCR; TCRdb holds only in-frame clones, not every one. The data show 250,000 to 350,000 clones, with roughly an eighth seen just once and 0.015% to 0.02% held by the top ten. The source material was naive CD4+ T cells from blood. The chain is built from TRBV28 and TRBJ1-1; D is uncertain. The clonotype was recovered from a man between 25 and 39 years old with type 1 diabetes. This CDR3 is CASSLIGVEAFF. The CDR3 DNA reads as TGTGCCAGCAGTTTAATCGGAGTTGAAGCTTTCTTT.